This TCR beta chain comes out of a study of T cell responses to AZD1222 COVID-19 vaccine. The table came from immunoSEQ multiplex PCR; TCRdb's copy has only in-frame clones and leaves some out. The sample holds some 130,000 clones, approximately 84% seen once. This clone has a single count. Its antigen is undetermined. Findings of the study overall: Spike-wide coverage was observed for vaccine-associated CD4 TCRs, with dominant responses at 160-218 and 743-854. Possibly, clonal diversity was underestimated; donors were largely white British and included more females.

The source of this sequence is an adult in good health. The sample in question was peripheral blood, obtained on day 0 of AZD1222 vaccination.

For the CDR3, the DNA is TGTGCCAGCAGTTTATACATGGGACGGACTGACGGGGAGCTGTTTTTT. As protein: CASSLYMGRTDGELFF. The chain uses TRBV28 and TRBJ2-2; D possibly matches TRBD1 or TRBD2 (5 bases each). CDR3 length: 16 residues. In germline, CDR1 is MDHEN, CDR2 SYDVKM. V lost 1 base to trimming and J lost 7 bases, with 16 bases between them.